The rows below give T cell receptor beta chains drawn from one sample of a study of CD8 T cells in ankylosing spondylitis. TCRdb recomputed calls from the 5' RACE reads with MiXCR, one row per CDR3 protein. Of 200,000 to 300,000 distinct CDR3 sequences in the sample, more than 9% were seen once. The sequenced material came from blood, either unsorted or a sorted T cell fraction (not recorded which). These receptors were taken from a male donor with ankylosing spondylitis or in good health (not recorded which). Each CDR3 is given with its conserved first and last residue. The D gene is left open where the match is weak. Clone size appears in some rows only: once, few, many, or a class for an expanded clone.

abundance	v_gene	j_gene	d_gene	CDR3nt	CDR3aa
many	TRBV10-1	TRBJ2-4	-	TGCGCCAGCAGTGAGTCGTTCAGGGCGGCCAAAAACATTCAGTACTTC	CASSESFRAAKNIQYF
many	TRBV5-1	TRBJ1-1	-	TGCGCCAGCAGCTTTCCGGGGAATACTGAAGCTTTCTTT	CASSFPGNTEAFF
many	TRBV20-1	TRBJ2-2	-	TGCAGTGCTGCGGTGAACACCGGGGAGCTGTTTTTT	CSAAVNTGELFF
many	TRBV7-9	TRBJ2-7	-	TGTGCCAGCAGCTTTTACACTAGGGACGAGCAGTACTTC	CASSFYTRDEQYF
many	TRBV5-1	TRBJ2-1	TRBD1	TGCGCCAGCAGCCCCCGGGACAGTCCTTACAATGAGCAGTTCTTC	CASSPRDSPYNEQFF
-	TRBV11-3	TRBJ2-1	-	TGTGCCAGCAGCCGAGGGGTCTGGAGTGAGCAGTTCTTC	CASSRGVWSEQFF
many	TRBV7-9	TRBJ2-7	-	TGTGCCAGCACCCCAATAGGACCAAAGTACTTC	CASTPIGPKYF
many	TRBV2	TRBJ2-1	TRBD2	TGTGCCAGCAGTGAAGAGGCGGGAGGGACTTACAATGAGCAGTTCTTC	CASSEEAGGTYNEQFF
few	TRBV29-1	TRBJ1-4	-	TGCAGCGTTGGGGGTGACGGGGGAGCTAATGAAAAACTGTTTTTT	CSVGGDGGANEKLFF
many	TRBV5-1	TRBJ1-1	-	TGCGCCAGCAGCTTGGCCGGGGTAGGCACTGAAGCTTTCTTT	CASSLAGVGTEAFF
many	TRBV20-1	TRBJ2-5	TRBD1	TGCAGTGCTAAAACAGGGGCCGAAAAAGAGACCCAGTACTTC	CSAKTGAEKETQYF
many	TRBV12-3/TRBV12-4	TRBJ2-3	TRBD1	TGTGCCAGCAGCCAGGGGGCTAGTCGAACAGATACGCAGTATTTT	CASSQGASRTDTQYF
many	TRBV29-1	TRBJ2-7	TRBD2	TGCAGCGTTGACAGTGGACTAGCGGGGCCCTACGAGCAGTACTTC	CSVDSGLAGPYEQYF
many	TRBV5-1	TRBJ1-1	-	TGCGCCAGCAGCCCGGGGTTAGGGGCCATCGGGATGAACACTGAAGCTTTCTTT	CASSPGLGAIGMNTEAFF
few	TRBV6-5	TRBJ1-1	TRBD1	TGTGCCAGCAGTTACGCTTCCACAGGGGGGAACACTGAAGCTTTCTTT	CASSYASTGGNTEAFF
many	TRBV5-6	TRBJ1-1	TRBD1	TGTGCCAGCAGCTTAGGGGGGACAGGGGTGAACACTGAAGCTTTCTTT	CASSLGGTGVNTEAFF
many	TRBV3-1	TRBJ1-1	TRBD1	TGTGCCAGCAGCCAACACGCTCCGACAGGGACCACTGAAGCTTTCTTT	CASSQHAPTGTTEAFF
-	TRBV15	TRBJ2-1	-	TGTGCCACCAGCAGAGCAAGGAATGAGCAGTTCTTC	CATSRARNEQFF
many	TRBV2	TRBJ2-2	TRBD2	TGTGCCAGCAGTGAGGATCGGGGGGGAGGAACCGGGGAGCTGTTTTTT	CASSEDRGGGTGELFF
-	TRBV29-1	TRBJ2-2	TRBD2	TGCAGCGTTGCCACTAGCGGGGTTGGCGCCGGGGAGCTGTTTTTT	CSVATSGVGAGELFF
-	TRBV4-2	TRBJ1-2	TRBD1	TGTGCCAGCAGCCCTCGGACAGGGGGGAACTATGGCTACACCTTC	CASSPRTGGNYGYTF
-	TRBV29-1	TRBJ1-4	-	TGCAGCGCCAGGGGAACTGAAAAACTGTTTTTT	CSARGTEKLFF
many	TRBV11-2	TRBJ2-2	TRBD1	TGTGCCAGCAGCTTGAGGGACAGCCCGAACACCGGGGAGCTGTTTTTT	CASSLRDSPNTGELFF
few	TRBV15	TRBJ1-2	TRBD1	TGTGCCACCAGCAGACAGGGGGCGGTCTATGGCTACACCTTC	CATSRQGAVYGYTF
many	TRBV4-1	TRBJ1-1	-	TGCGCCAGCAGCCATACCGGGAAGGGCCCTGAAGCTTTCTTT	CASSHTGKGPEAFF
few	TRBV12-3/TRBV12-4	TRBJ2-5	-	TGTGCCAGCAGTAGGACAGAAGAGACCCAGTACTTC	CASSRTEETQYF
-	TRBV7-2	TRBJ2-3	-	TGTGCCAGCAGCTTATGGACCCCTGACACAGATACGCAGTATTTT	CASSLWTPDTDTQYF
many	TRBV5-1	TRBJ2-3	-	TGCGCCAGCAGCCTTTCCTCTCTGGGAGGTACGCAGTATTTT	CASSLSSLGGTQYF
few	TRBV9	TRBJ2-1	TRBD2	TGTGCCGGCAGCCCCGGGACTAGCGGGAGGGCCAATGAGCAGTTCTTC	CAGSPGTSGRANEQFF
-	TRBV7-2	TRBJ2-7	-	TGTGCCAGCAGCCAATCAGCCCAGGTCTACGAGCAGTACTTC	CASSQSAQVYEQYF
many	TRBV4-2	TRBJ2-1	TRBD2	TGTGCCAGCAGCCAAGAAAGTGGTGGGCTACTAGCGGGGGTGGGGAATGAGCAGTTCTTC	CASSQESGGLLAGVGNEQFF
many	TRBV4-2	TRBJ2-3	TRBD2	TGTGCCAGCAGCCAAGAAGGGGCTAGCGGGCTTAGCACAGATACGCAGTATTTT	CASSQEGASGLSTDTQYF
many	TRBV5-1	TRBJ1-5	TRBD1	TGCGCCAGCAGACTTGACAGGGACCAGCCCCAGCATTTT	CASRLDRDQPQHF
many	TRBV6-1	TRBJ2-2	-	TGTGCCAGCAGTGGGCTGGGGGAGCCCGGGGAGCTGTTTTTT	CASSGLGEPGELFF
many	TRBV4-1	TRBJ2-2	TRBD2	TGCGCCAGCAGCCAAGAAGGTCTTGGCGGGGGCACCGGGGAGCTGTTTTTT	CASSQEGLGGGTGELFF